This section outlines one TCR beta chain sequence together with its context. Its target is unknown. Clones were sequenced by immunoSEQ multiplex PCR, and TCRdb holds only the in-frame ones, with some missing. The sample lists roughly 130,000 clones; around 95% were seen once. The data derive from a study of OX40 agonist ivuxolimab in advanced cancers. Study background: Participants, 65% to 85% male, averaged approximately 56 years of age, ranging from about 20 to 79. Prior therapy, whether anti-PD-1, anti-PD-L1 or anti-CTLA-4, was allowed, and about 40% had some. Three patients responded partially, comprising one with hepatocellular carcinoma and two with cutaneous melanoma. Study conclusions and caveats: In the 0.1-3.0 mg/kg groups, partial responders showed among the lowest expansion.

This CDR3 spans 15 amino acids. Trimming pared 6 bases from V and 4 bases from J, leaving 18 bases between. Germline CDR1 and CDR2: SGHNT and YENEEA. The origin of this receptor is an adult with an advanced solid tumor such as melanoma, head and neck, liver or kidney cancer. The input for sequencing was CD4+ or CD8+ T cells sorted from blood, taken in a trial of the OX40 agonist ivuxolimab. The rearrangement joins TRBV11-3 to TRBJ1-1, with D possibly being TRBD1 (5 bases). CDR3 residues: CASSKHGTVGTEAFF. As DNA, the CDR3 is TGTGCCAGCAGTAAACACGGGACTGTGGGCACTGAAGCTTTCTTT.